This TCR beta chain was sequenced for a study of OX40 agonist ivuxolimab in advanced cancers. The assay was immunoSEQ multiplex PCR, and TCRdb's table has in-frame clones only and misses some. The table has tens of thousands of clones, roughly 84% seen once. On this clone itself: The antigen is not known.

Study outcomes and limitations: CD8+ T cells (on average) carried more expanded clones than CD4+ T cells. Low normalized T-cell clonal expansion was also seen in some nonresponders.

The length of the CDR3 is 14 residues. Germline loops: CDR1 SEHNR, CDR2 FQNEAQ (reference sequence). Trimming left V 1 base short and J 3 bases short, with 10 bases between. The genes are TRBV7-9 and TRBJ2-7; TRBD1 is a possible D gene (5 bases). The sequences come from CD4+ or CD8+ T cells sorted from blood, collected in a trial of the OX40 agonist ivuxolimab. This sequence originates from an adult with an advanced solid tumor such as melanoma, head and neck, liver or kidney cancer. In nucleotides, the CDR3 is TGTGCCAGCAGCTTAGGGCTCAGGGACTACGAGCAGTACTTC. This encodes CASSLGLRDYEQYF. The whole variable domain, remainder taken from reference TRBV7-9 and TRBJ2-7, is DTGVSQNPRHKITKRGQNVTFRCDPISEHNRLYWYRQTLGQGPEFLTYFQNEAQLEKSRLLSDRFSAERPKGSFSTLEIQRTEQGDSAMYLCASSLGLRDYEQYFGPGTRLTVT.